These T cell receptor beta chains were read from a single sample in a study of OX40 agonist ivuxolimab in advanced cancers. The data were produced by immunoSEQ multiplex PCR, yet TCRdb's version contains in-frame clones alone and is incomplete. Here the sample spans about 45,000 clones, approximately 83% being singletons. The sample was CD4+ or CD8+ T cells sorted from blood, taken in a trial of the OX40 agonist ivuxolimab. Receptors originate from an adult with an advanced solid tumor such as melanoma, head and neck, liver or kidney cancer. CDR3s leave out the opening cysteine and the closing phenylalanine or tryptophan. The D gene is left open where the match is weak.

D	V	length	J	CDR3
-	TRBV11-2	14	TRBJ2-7	ASSSPRHRGGYEQY
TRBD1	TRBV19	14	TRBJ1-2	ASSPQGSTPYYGYT
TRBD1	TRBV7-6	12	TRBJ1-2	ASSSLTGGRGYT
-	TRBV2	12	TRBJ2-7	ASMKGQFVREQY
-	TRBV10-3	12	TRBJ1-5	AISELQVNQPQH
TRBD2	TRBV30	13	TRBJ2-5	AWSVAAGGRGTQY
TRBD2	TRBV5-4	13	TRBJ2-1	ASSLTSGSFNEQF
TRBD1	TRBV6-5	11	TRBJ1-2	ATGQGTNYGYT
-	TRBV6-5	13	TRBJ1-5	ASSYSPQLNQPQH
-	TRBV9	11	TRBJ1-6	ASSFRLNSPLH
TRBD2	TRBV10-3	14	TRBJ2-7	AISEGLTSGIREQY
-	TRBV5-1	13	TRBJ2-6	ASNTGDSGANVLT
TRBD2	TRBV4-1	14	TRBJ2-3	ASSQVPGLAPDTQY
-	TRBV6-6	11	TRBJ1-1	ASSYAVLEEAF
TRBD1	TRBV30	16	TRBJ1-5	AWSVRGQGLSGNQPQH
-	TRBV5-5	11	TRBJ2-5	ASSLGIKETQY
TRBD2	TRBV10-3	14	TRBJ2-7	AISESGGRAPYEQY
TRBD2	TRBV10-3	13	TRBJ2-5	AISDAGGIGETQY
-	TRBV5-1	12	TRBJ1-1	ASSAGTLNTEAF
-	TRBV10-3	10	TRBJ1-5	AISAENQPQH
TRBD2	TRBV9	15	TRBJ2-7	ASSVGLAGASSYEQY
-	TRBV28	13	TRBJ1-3	ASSLWRGQGNTIY
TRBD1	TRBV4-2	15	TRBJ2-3	ASSQVYGQGVTDTQY
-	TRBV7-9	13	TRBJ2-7	ASSPEGAPTYEQY
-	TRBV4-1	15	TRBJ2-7	ASSQADFLPQAYEQY
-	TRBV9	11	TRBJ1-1	ASSVARGAEAF
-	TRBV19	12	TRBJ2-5	ASSLDRSQETQY
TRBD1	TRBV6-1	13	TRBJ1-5	ASSEETGGNQPQH
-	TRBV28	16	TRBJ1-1	ASILTKYRASPNTEAF
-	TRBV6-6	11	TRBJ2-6	ASSASGANVLT
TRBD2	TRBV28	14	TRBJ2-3	ASLLPTSAVTDTQY
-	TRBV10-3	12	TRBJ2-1	ASYQPGSYNEQF
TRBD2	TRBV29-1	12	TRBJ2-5	SVARGAGEETQY
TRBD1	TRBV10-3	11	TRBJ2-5	AMRQGEGETQY
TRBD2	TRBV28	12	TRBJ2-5	ASGSGGALETQY
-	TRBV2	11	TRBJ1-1	ASKGELNTEAF
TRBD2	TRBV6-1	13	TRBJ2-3	ASSATSARTDTQY
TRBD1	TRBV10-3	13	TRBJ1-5	AISEAGGGNQPQH
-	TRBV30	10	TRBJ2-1	AWIPSYNEQF
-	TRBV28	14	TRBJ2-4	ASSLWGNDAKNIQY
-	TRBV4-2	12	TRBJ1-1	ASSRGILGTEAF
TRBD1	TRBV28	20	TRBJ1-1	ASSPTVGQKTQRIMRGTEAF
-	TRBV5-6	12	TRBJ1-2	ASSSPTDNYGYT
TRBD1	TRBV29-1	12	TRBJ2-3	SAGWTGWGDTQY
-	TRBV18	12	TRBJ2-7	ASSPPAIAREQY
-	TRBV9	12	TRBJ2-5	ASSAPDLQETQY
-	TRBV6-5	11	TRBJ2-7	ASSPDQRYEQY
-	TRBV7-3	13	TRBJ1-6	ASSLNAESNSPLH
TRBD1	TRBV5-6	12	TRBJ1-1	ASSATGGVTEAF
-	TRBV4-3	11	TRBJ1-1	ASSLQGLGEAF
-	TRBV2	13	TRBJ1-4	ASSEMAGEGRKLF
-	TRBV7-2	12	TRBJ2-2	ASSLEVATGELF
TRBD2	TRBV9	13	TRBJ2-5	ASSGRGGAEETQY
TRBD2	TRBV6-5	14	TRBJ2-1	ASSFSGRSSYNEQF
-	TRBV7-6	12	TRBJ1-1	ASSWRGGNTEAF
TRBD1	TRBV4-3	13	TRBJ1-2	ASSPDRINNYGYT
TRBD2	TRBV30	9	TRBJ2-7	AWGTSYEQY